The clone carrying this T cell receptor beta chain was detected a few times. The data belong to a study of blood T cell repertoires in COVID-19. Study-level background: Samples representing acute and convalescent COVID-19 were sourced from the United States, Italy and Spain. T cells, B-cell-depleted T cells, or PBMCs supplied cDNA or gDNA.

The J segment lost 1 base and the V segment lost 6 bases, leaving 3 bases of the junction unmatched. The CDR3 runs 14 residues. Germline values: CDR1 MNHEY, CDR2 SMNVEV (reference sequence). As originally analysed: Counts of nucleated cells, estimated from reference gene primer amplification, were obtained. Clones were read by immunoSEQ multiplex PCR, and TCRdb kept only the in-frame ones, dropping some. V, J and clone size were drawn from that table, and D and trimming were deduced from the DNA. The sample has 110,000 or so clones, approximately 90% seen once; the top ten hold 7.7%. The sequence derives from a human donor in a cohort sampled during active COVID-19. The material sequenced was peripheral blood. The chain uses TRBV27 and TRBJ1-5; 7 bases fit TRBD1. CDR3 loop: CASRPQGSNQPQHF. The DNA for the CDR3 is TGTGCCAGCAGACCACAGGGGAGCAATCAGCCCCAGCATTTT.